This TCR beta chain is drawn from a study of cytomegalovirus exposure and HLA in healthy donors. Germline V CDR1 and CDR2: GTSNPN, SVGIG (reference sequence). The CDR3 totals 13 residues. V gave up 5 bases and J gave up 1 base, with 11 bases separating them. General study findings and limits: According to reports, the classifier identified cytomegalovirus status with high specificity and sensitivity. Upon later analysis, HLA-associated TCR beta chains proved more clonally expanded than other, equally common chains.

The PCR made use of 60 Vbeta and 13 Jbeta primers. Repertoires were generated with immunoSEQ multiplex PCR, while TCRdb's copy carries only in-frame clones and drops some. This sample has 100,000 or so clones, with around 75% found just once. Regarding this clone: As yet, its antigen is unknown. In the same sample, other DNA sequences code for this CDR3.

The source of this sequence is a man aged 35-49 years in good health and CMV-seronegative. This rearrangement joins TRBV30 to TRBJ1-1, with D hard to call. The source material was PBMCs. The CDR3 region has the DNA TGTGCCTGGGAGGGTCAGCAGAACACTGAAGCTTTCTTT. Translated: CAWEGQQNTEAFF.